This entry lists 21 T cell receptor beta chains sequenced from one sample in a study of CD8+CD57+ T cells in acquired aplastic anemia. The template used for profiling TCR beta VDJ and CDR3 was genomic DNA. TCRdb independently ran MiXCR on the reads; one entry per CDR3 protein. Of about 150,000 distinct CDR3 sequences listed, about 52% are singletons. Patients picked for sequencing had shown CD8+CD57+ cell expansion detected by flow cytometry. Material: sorted CD4+, CD8+, or CD8+CD57+ T cells (not recorded which) from PBMCs. These receptors all stem from a human donor with aplastic anemia.

The chain is built from TRBV10-3 and TRBJ1-2; D is perhaps TRBD1 (6 bases). V was trimmed by 3 bases and J by 8 bases, leaving 16 bases between them. The CDR3 has 14 amino acids. Per germline, CDR1 ENHRY and CDR2 SYGVKD. The CDR3 sequence: CAISDTGIFRGYTF. DNA of the CDR3: TGTGCCATCAGTGATACAGGGATTTTTAGGGGCTACACCTTC.

This chain links TRBV10-3 with TRBJ2-5, with TRBD1 as a possible D gene (8 bases). CDR1 is ENHRY, CDR2 SYGVKD, per germline. Trimming took off 6 bases at V and 5 bases at J, with 16 bases between the two ends. The CDR3 runs 14 residues. The CDR3 protein is CAISQTGEGETQYF. The CDR3 coding sequence is TGTGCCATCAGCCAGACAGGGGAGGGGGAGACCCAGTACTTC.

V is TRBV4-1 and J is TRBJ1-3; TRBD1 might be the D (5 bases). The germline V gene has CDR1 MGHRA and CDR2 YSYEKL. The V and J ends lost 3 bases and 4 bases respectively, with 16 bases between them. The CDR3 is made up of 16 amino acids. CDR3 sequence (DNA): TGCGCCAGCAGCCACGGGGGGTACACCGAGGGAAACACCATATATTTT. This sequence encodes CASSHGGYTEGNTIYF.

With respect to this clonotype: Sequence at one end of the junction differs from germline and may be a read error. V usage is TRBV7-7 and J usage is TRBJ2-1; no clear D gene. The CDR3 has 14 amino acids. Germline V gene sequence: CDR1 SSHAT, CDR2 FNYEAQ (reference sequence). CDR3 region: CASSLGPLLQEQFF. The DNA for the CDR3 is TGTGCTAGCAGCTTAGGGCCTTTACTTCAGGAGCAGTTCTTC.

This clonotype was counted ten times or more. This chain connects TRBV29-1 to TRBJ2-7; D is undetermined. Trimming pared 7 bases from V and 4 bases from J, leaving 11 bases between. The germline V gene encodes CDR1 SQVTM and CDR2 ANQGSEA. CDR3 length: 11 amino acids. CDR3 sequence reads: CSAFYRYEQYF. As DNA, the CDR3 is TGCAGCGCCTTCTACCGTTACGAGCAGTACTTC.

The CDR3 is CARVSMGGQPQHF. The CDR3 nucleotides read TGTGCTAGAGTCTCAATGGGAGGTCAGCCCCAGCATTTT. The rearrangement joins TRBV7-6 to TRBJ1-5, with D uncertain. The CDR3 sequence is 13 residues long. CDR1 SGHVS and CDR2 FNYEAQ come from the germline V gene.

The chain recombines TRBV2 with TRBJ2-1, with D perhaps TRBD2 (6 bases). The length of the CDR3 is 15 residues. The V gene's germline CDR1 is SNHLY and CDR2 FYNNEI. V dropped 9 bases and J dropped 0 bases, with 15 bases sitting between them. The CDR3 DNA reads TGTGCCAGTCCGGGACTCCAAACCTCCTACAATGAGCAGTTCTTC. Protein product: CASPGLQTSYNEQFF.

Comments on this clonotype: The conserved final phenylalanine or tryptophan is absent from the CDR3, which likely points to a read error. The DNA is omitted, as the CDR3 cannot be located on it reliably, and the CDR3 follows TCRdb's listing. This chain uses TRBV2 with TRBJ1-1. A total of 8 residues make up the CDR3, ends included. Germline V lookup: CDR1 SNHLY, CDR2 FYNNEI. The CDR3 loop reads CASSETTL.

This clonotype was seen just once. The chain combines TRBV19 with TRBJ2-6; 8 bases align to TRBD1. The V and J ends lost 7 bases and 4 bases, in that order; junction bases with no gene match: 3. Germline values: CDR1 LNHDA, CDR2 SQIVND (reference sequence). The CDR3 is made up of 14 amino acids. The CDR3, as DNA: TGTGCCAGTAACCAGGGGGCCGGGGCCAACGTCCTGACTTTC. Its protein is CASNQGAGANVLTF. Full variable domain (remainder filled in from reference TRBV19 and TRBJ2-6): DGGITQSPKYLFRKEGQNVTLSCEQNLNHDAMYWYRQDPGQGLRLIYYSQIVNDFQKGDIAEGYSVSREKKESFPLTVTSAQKNPTAFYLCASNQGAGANVLTFGAGSRLTVL.

V gene TRBV2 combines with J gene TRBJ2-3, with D possibly matching TRBD2 (6 bases). Germline CDR1 SNHLY, CDR2 FYNNEI. V dropped 7 bases and J dropped 7 bases, with 12 bases sitting between them. The CDR3 contains 12 residues. The CDR3 region is CASIKGRNTQYF. DNA for the CDR3: TGTGCCAGCATAAAGGGGAGGAATACGCAGTATTTT.

In the case of this clonotype: This could be a read error, since a much larger clone is one nucleotide away. The chain is built from TRBV5-6 and TRBJ1-5, with D possibly matching TRBD1 (5 bases). CDR1 is SGHDT, CDR2 YYEEEE, per germline. The CDR3 length is 15 residues. Trimming removed 4 bases from V and 4 bases from J, with 15 bases in between. The CDR3 nucleotides read TGTGCCAGCAGCCTGGACATGGCCAGAAATCAGCCCCAGCATTTT. Protein sequence: CASSLDMARNQPQHF.

This clonotype was detected a few times. The V and J genes are TRBV24-1 and TRBJ1-1; D call uncertain. The CDR3 extends over 12 amino acids. V lost 3 bases to trimming and J lost 3 bases, with 4 bases between them. Germline V gene lookup returns CDR1 KGHDR and CDR2 SFDVKD. The CDR3 loop reads CATSDGDTEAFF. The CDR3, as DNA: TGTGCCACCAGTGATGGGGACACTGAAGCTTTCTTT.

This clonotype was seen many times. The V and J genes are TRBV7-2 and TRBJ2-1, with D perhaps TRBD2 (6 bases). Germline V gives CDR1 SGHTA, CDR2 FQGNSA. The CDR3 runs 17 residues. The V gene lost 3 bases and the J gene lost 0 bases, with 15 bases spanning the gap. CDR3 residues: CASSFAGPVNSYNEQFF. In nucleotides, the CDR3 is TGTGCCAGCAGCTTCGCGGGACCCGTCAACTCCTACAATGAGCAGTTCTTC.

The chain combines TRBV2 with TRBJ2-2; D assignment may be TRBD1 or TRBD2 (5 bases each). The CDR3 sequence is 17 residues long. Looked up from germline, CDR1 is SNHLY and CDR2 is FYNNEI. Trimming pared 5 bases from V and 2 bases from J, leaving 18 bases between. The CDR3 reads CASSTGTTRTNTGELFF. CDR3 nucleotides: TGTGCCAGCAGTACCGGGACCACCCGTACAAACACCGGGGAGCTGTTTTTT.

This clonotype turned up a few times. This rearrangement joins TRBV7-9 to TRBJ2-5; D unclear. Trimming cost V 2 bases and J 5 bases, with 3 bases left between them. This CDR3 is 11 amino acids long. CDR1 and CDR2 (germline): SEHNR, FQNEAQ (reference sequence). The CDR3 region has the DNA TGTGCCAGCAGCTTACTGGAGACCCAGTACTTC. This codes for CASSLLETQYF.

The chain is built from TRBV7-2 and TRBJ2-7, with TRBD2 matching over 11 bases. Trimming removed 5 bases from V and 3 bases from J; junction bases left unmatched: 6. Germline values: CDR1 SGHTA, CDR2 FQGNSA. The CDR3 is made up of 15 amino acids. CDR3 loop: CASSPGTSGYYEQYF. CDR3 nucleotides: TGTGCCAGCAGCCCGGGGACTAGCGGCTACTACGAGCAGTACTTC.

This clonotype has a count of ten or more. The chain links TRBV19 to TRBJ2-7, with 7 bases aligning to TRBD1. The junction had 7 bases not matched to a gene; V was cut back by 7 bases and J by 1 base. This CDR3 comprises 14 residues. Germline V lookup: CDR1 LNHDA, CDR2 SQIVND (reference sequence). This CDR3 reads CASTAGTASYEQYF. The CDR3 nucleotides read TGTGCCAGTACCGCCGGGACAGCGTCCTACGAGCAGTACTTC.

The table lists this clonotype with a count of one. The chain recombines TRBV9 with TRBJ2-5; D not certain. Looked up from germline, CDR1 is SGDLS and CDR2 is YYNGEE. Trimming pared 0 bases from V and 2 bases from J, leaving 11 bases between. The CDR3 extends over 15 amino acids. The CDR3 here is CASSVGTGQQETQYF. The CDR3 DNA sequence: TGTGCCAGCAGCGTAGGAACCGGGCAACAAGAGACCCAGTACTTC.

In its sample, this clonotype was seen a few times. This sequence joins TRBV7-2 and TRBJ2-7; D is ambiguous. V gave up 2 bases and J gave up 7 bases, with 18 bases separating them. The germline gives CDR1 SGHTA, CDR2 FQGNSA. The CDR3 is made up of 15 amino acids. CDR3 DNA: TGTGCCAGCAGCTTACATTTGATAGGAGCCTGGGAGCAGTACTTC. Encoded protein: CASSLHLIGAWEQYF.

Ten or more counts support this clonotype. This sequence joins TRBV29-1 and TRBJ2-2; 10 bases agree with TRBD2. Germline V gives CDR1 SQVTM, CDR2 ANQGSEA. Trimming took 1 base from V and 6 from J; bases not matched to a gene: 11. This CDR3 spans 17 amino acids. CDR3 coding DNA: TGCAGCGTTGAAGGTCTAGCGGGGGCCGAGAATGCCGGGGAGCTGTTTTTT. This gives the protein CSVEGLAGAENAGELFF.

The V and J genes are TRBV6-2 or TRBV6-3 and TRBJ2-7, with 10 bases fitting TRBD2. Germline V gene data show CDR1 as MNHEY and CDR2 as SVGEGT. After removal of 2 bases from V and 7 bases from J, the junction contained 8 bases not matched to a gene. The CDR3 spans 15 residues. The CDR3 reads CASSYPTSGVGEQYF. The CDR3 DNA sequence: TGTGCCAGCAGTTACCCCACTAGCGGGGTAGGAGAGCAGTACTTC.